This TCR beta chain was retrieved from a study of blood T cell repertoires in COVID-19. Study overall: The United States, Italy and Spain were the sources of the acute and convalescent COVID-19 samples. T cells, B-cell-depleted T cells, or PBMCs supplied cDNA or gDNA.

The germline V gene has CDR1 MDHEN and CDR2 SYDVKM. The CDR3 runs to 13 residues. V lost 6 bases and J lost 11, with 17 bases in between. Using immunoSEQ multiplex PCR, the repertoire was profiled, and TCRdb retains in-frame clones only, with some absent. The sample lists over 45,000 clones, approximately 82% occurring once. The rearrangement uses TRBV28 and TRBJ1-5; D gene uncertain. The specimen was peripheral blood. The receptor was isolated from a human donor in a cohort sampled during active COVID-19. CDR3 loop: CASRFRNTGAQHF. In DNA, the CDR3 is TGTGCCAGCAGATTTCGGAACACGGGAGCCCAGCATTTT.